The 31 T cell receptor beta chains below all came from one sample that was sequenced in a study of T cells of healthy individuals. TCRdb passed the 5' RACE reads through MiXCR, listing each CDR3 protein once. The sample consists of about 96,000 distinct CDR3 sequences, approximately 18% of them appearing once. The receptors derive from a human donor in good health.

In this sample, this clonotype turned up once. This clone may be a read error of a much larger clone one base away. The rearrangement joins TRBV18 to TRBJ1-1, with D tentatively TRBD1 (6 bases). Germline-derived CDR1 and CDR2 are KGHSH and LQKENI. The CDR3 length is 13 residues. The CDR3 bases are TGTGTCAGCTCTTGGACAGAGAACACTGAAGCTTTCTTT. Its translation: CVSSWTENTEAFF.

This clonotype was counted many times. The J gene is TRBJ1-3, the V gene TRBV2; no clear D. The CDR3 covers 14 residues. Germline V CDR1 and CDR2: SNHLY, FYNNEI. The V and J ends lost 2 bases and 3 bases respectively, with 8 bases between them. The CDR3 DNA follows: TGTGCCAGCAGTGAACAAGGACTTGGAAACACCATATATTTT. Amino acids: CASSEQGLGNTIYF.

This clonotype was observed a handful of times. The V gene is TRBV4-2, the J gene TRBJ2-2; tentatively, D is TRBD1 (5 bases). This CDR3 contains 16 residues. The germline V gene encodes CDR1 LGHNA and CDR2 YNFKEQ. Deletions cut 4 bases from V and 4 bases from J, with 16 bases between. The CDR3 region is CASSLRGMRATGELFF. Written as DNA, the CDR3 is TGTGCCAGCAGCCTAAGGGGAATGAGAGCCACCGGGGAGCTGTTTTTT.

The chain recombines TRBV15 with TRBJ2-3; D is uncertain. This CDR3 spans 14 amino acids. Trimming removed 5 bases from V and 0 bases from J, with 9 bases in between. Germline V gene sequence: CDR1 LNHNV, CDR2 YYDKDF (reference sequence). CDR3 sequence: CATSGIASTDTQYF. The CDR3 DNA reads TGTGCCACCAGCGGCATTGCTAGCACAGATACGCAGTATTTT.

This clonotype was recorded many times. The chain carries TRBV5-6 and TRBJ1-4, with 11 bases lining up with TRBD1. The V segment lost 2 bases and the J segment 7 bases; nucleotides outside the gene matches: 4. Germline V CDR1 and CDR2: SGHDT, YYEEEE. This CDR3 region has 15 residues. The CDR3 DNA reads TGTGCCAGCAGCTTCGCCGGGACAGGGGGTGAAAAACTGTTTTTT. Its translation: CASSFAGTGGEKLFF. The full variable domain, completed using reference TRBV5-6 and TRBJ1-4, is DAGVTQSPTHLIKTRGQQVTLRCSPKSGHDTVSWYQQALGQGPQFIFQYYEEEERQRGNFPDRFSGHQFPNYSSELNVNALLLGDSALYLCASSFAGTGGEKLFFGSGTQLSVL.

In this sample, this clonotype turned up many times. The chain couples TRBV7-8 to TRBJ1-5; D perhaps matches TRBD1 (5 bases). V was pared by 8 bases and J by 7 bases, with 21 bases between. The germline CDR1 and CDR2 sequences are SGHVS and FQNEAQ. The CDR3 sequence is 15 residues long. CDR3 in amino acids: CASASRRDLGQPQHF. The CDR3 bases are TGTGCCAGCGCGTCTCGCAGGGATCTGGGCCAGCCCCAGCATTTT.

The genes are TRBV7-2 and TRBJ1-5; weak D call: TRBD1 (6 bases). Germline assignment: CDR1 SGHTA and CDR2 FQGNSA. The CDR3 consists of 14 residues. Trimming cost V 2 bases and J 2 bases, with 7 bases left between them. The CDR3: CASSLPGGNQPQHF. The CDR3 DNA sequence: TGTGCCAGCAGCTTACCAGGGGGCAATCAGCCCCAGCATTTT. The complete variable domain, with remaining parts taken from reference TRBV7-2 and TRBJ1-5, reads GAGVSQSPSNKVTEKGKDVELRCDPISGHTALYWYRQSLGQGLEFLIYFQGNSAPDKSGLPSDRFSAERTGGSVSTLTIQRTQQEDSAVYLCASSLPGGNQPQHFGDGTRLSIL.

This clonotype showed up many times. The rearrangement links TRBV12-3 or TRBV12-4 to TRBJ2-3; D unclear. The V and J ends lost 5 bases and 2 bases respectively, with 14 bases between them. The CDR3 contains 15 residues. This CDR3 is CASSPGPVDTDTQYF. The CDR3 DNA follows: TGTGCCAGCAGTCCCGGCCCGGTGGACACAGATACGCAGTATTTT.

This clonotype was recorded only once. The V call is TRBV7-2, the J call TRBJ2-3; the match to TRBD2 covers 8 bases. The germline V gene encodes CDR1 SGHTA and CDR2 FQGNSA. J lost 1 base, V lost 4 bases, and 4 bases had no gene match. This CDR3 spans 15 amino acids. In nucleotides, the CDR3 is TGTGCCAGCAGCTCTGGACTAGCCCGCACAGATACGCAGTATTTT. Protein sequence: CASSSGLARTDTQYF.

This clonotype has ten or more counts. The chain links TRBV28 to TRBJ1-1; the D gene is possibly TRBD1 (6 bases). This CDR3 has 15 residues. CDR1 MDHEN and CDR2 SYDVKM come from the germline V gene. V was pared by 7 bases and J by 0 bases, with 15 bases between. This chain's CDR3 is CASTPPTGMNTEAFF. Written as DNA, the CDR3 is TGTGCCAGCACACCCCCCACAGGGATGAACACTGAAGCTTTCTTT.

The chain couples TRBV4-3 to TRBJ2-7; D may be TRBD2 (6 bases). Looked up from germline, CDR1 is LGHNA and CDR2 is YSLEER. The CDR3 spans 16 residues. The V end was cut by 0 bases, the J end by 0 bases, with 12 bases between. This CDR3 is CASSQDQRESSYEQYF. CDR3 sequence (DNA): TGCGCCAGCAGCCAAGACCAACGGGAGAGCTCCTACGAGCAGTACTTC.

In its sample, this clonotype was seen a few times. This chain connects TRBV10-3 to TRBJ1-5; tentatively, D is TRBD1 (5 bases). The CDR3 is 16 residues long. Trimming took 2 bases from V and 4 from J, leaving 15 bases between them. Germline CDR1 is ENHRY and CDR2 is SYGVKD. This CDR3 reads CAISEQTGGANQPQHF. The CDR3 DNA follows: TGTGCCATCAGTGAGCAGACGGGGGGAGCGAATCAGCCCCAGCATTTT.

This clonotype has a handful of counts. The CDR3 region is CAIRLSRGQNTGELFF. Written as DNA, the CDR3 is TGTGCCATCAGGTTAAGCAGGGGGCAAAACACCGGGGAGCTGTTTTTT. This rearrangement joins TRBV10-3 to TRBJ2-2; 8 nucleotides match TRBD1. This CDR3 spans 16 amino acids. From germline, CDR1 is ENHRY and CDR2 SYGVKD. V was clipped by 6 bases and J by 2 bases; unmatched bases: 8.

This clonotype occurred many times. The genes are TRBV7-9 and TRBJ1-2; tentatively, D is TRBD1 (6 bases). The CDR3 runs to 17 residues. Trimming pared 0 bases from V and 5 bases from J, leaving 19 bases between. Germline CDR1 and CDR2: SEHNR and FQNEAQ (reference sequence). CDR3 in DNA: TGTGCCAGCAGCTTAGCTCTCCGACAGGTCGGTGGGTATGGCTACACCTTC. It encodes CASSLALRQVGGYGYTF.

Ten or more counts support this clonotype. V usage is TRBV18 and J usage is TRBJ1-5; perhaps TRBD1 as D (6 bases). Germline lookup yields CDR1 KGHSH and CDR2 LQKENI. The CDR3 is made up of 13 amino acids. V lost 3 bases and J lost 7, with 10 bases in between. CDR3 sequence reads: CASSPHGGQPQHF. In DNA, the CDR3 is TGTGCCAGCTCACCGCACGGGGGCCAGCCCCAGCATTTT.

The chain combines TRBV18 with TRBJ1-2; possibly TRBD1 for D (6 bases). CDR3 length equals 16 residues. Germline assignment: CDR1 KGHSH and CDR2 LQKENI. V was pared by 3 bases and J by 0 bases, with 14 bases between. CDR3 residues: CASSPEAGQANYGYTF. The CDR3 bases are TGTGCCAGCTCACCGGAAGCGGGACAAGCTAACTATGGCTACACCTTC. Full variable domain (outside the CDR3, taken from reference TRBV18 and TRBJ1-2): NAGVMQNPRHLVRRRGQEARLRCSPMKGHSHVYWYRQLPEEGLKFMVYLQKENIIDESGMPKERFSAEFPKEGPSILRIQQVVRGDSAAYFCASSPEAGQANYGYTFGSGTRLTVV.

This clonotype appeared many times. The CDR3 spells CASSFPADTQYF. The DNA of the CDR3 is TGTGCCAGCAGCTTCCCAGCGGATACGCAGTATTTT. This sequence joins TRBV7-9 and TRBJ2-3; D unclear. Trimming cost V 3 bases and J 6 bases, with 7 bases left between them. CDR3 length equals 12 residues. Germline V CDR1 and CDR2: SEHNR, FQNEAQ (reference sequence).

The table lists this clonotype with a count of one. The rearrangement uses TRBV7-2 and TRBJ2-2, with unresolved D. Trimming removed 1 base at V and 5 bases at J, with 11 bases between. Germline assignment: CDR1 SGHTA and CDR2 FQGNSA. This CDR3 is 15 amino acids long. Here the CDR3 DNA reads TGTGCCAGCAGCTTAGTAGTAGGGCGGACCGGGGAGCTGTTTTTT. It encodes CASSLVVGRTGELFF. Combining the CDR3 with reference TRBV7-2 and TRBJ2-2 gives the whole variable domain GAGVSQSPSNKVTEKGKDVELRCDPISGHTALYWYRQSLGQGLEFLIYFQGNSAPDKSGLPSDRFSAERTGGSVSTLTIQRTQQEDSAVYLCASSLVVGRTGELFFGEGSRLTVL.

V usage is TRBV10-3 and J usage is TRBJ2-3, with no clear D. The V gene lost 2 bases and the J gene lost 2 bases, with 5 bases spanning the gap. The germline V gene has CDR1 ENHRY and CDR2 SYGVKD. There are 13 residues in the CDR3. The CDR3 here is CAISEDTTDTQYF. As DNA, the CDR3 is TGTGCCATCAGTGAGGACACCACAGATACGCAGTATTTT.

This clonotype occurred a few times. The chain employs TRBV6-1 and TRBJ2-1, with D perhaps matching TRBD2 (6 bases). Trimming left V 6 bases short and J 6 bases short, with 18 bases between. Germline assignment: CDR1 MNHNS and CDR2 SASEGT. The CDR3 totals 15 residues. Here the CDR3 reads CASSGGGGHVNEQFF. The DNA for the CDR3 is TGTGCCAGCAGCGGGGGTGGCGGGCATGTCAATGAGCAGTTCTTC.

This clonotype was recorded a few times. The chain couples TRBV6-5 to TRBJ1-5, with 9 positions matching TRBD1. V was clipped by 6 bases and J by 4 bases; unmatched bases: 4. Germline-derived CDR1 and CDR2 are MNHEY and SVGAGI. This CDR3 spans 14 amino acids. The CDR3 bases are TGTGCCAGCAGATCCGGACAGGGGAATCAGCCCCAGCATTTT. Its protein is CASRSGQGNQPQHF.

The sample holds a few counts of this clonotype. V gene TRBV28 combines with J gene TRBJ1-4; D uncertain. Trimming left V 1 base short and J 5 bases short, with 8 bases between. The CDR3 is 14 residues long. The germline V gene encodes CDR1 MDHEN and CDR2 SYDVKM. In DNA, the CDR3 is TGTGCCAGCAGTTTATATCGATCAAATGAAAAACTGTTTTTT. This encodes CASSLYRSNEKLFF.

This chain uses TRBV12-3 or TRBV12-4 with TRBJ2-4; 8 bases align to TRBD1. The CDR3 loop spans 14 amino acids. The trim removed 6 bases at V and 5 bases at J, leaving 6 bases unmatched. The chain's CDR3 is CASSRTGLQNIQYF. In DNA form, the CDR3 reads TGTGCCAGCAGCCGGACAGGGCTCCAAAACATTCAGTACTTC.

The chain links TRBV19 to TRBJ1-4; D perhaps matches TRBD1 (5 bases). The ends were cut back, 2 bases at V and 8 bases at J, with 12 bases in the middle. The CDR3 is 14 residues long. Per the germline V gene, CDR1 is LNHDA and CDR2 is SQIVND (reference sequence). The CDR3 sequence is CASSILGTDEKLFF. CDR3 in DNA: TGTGCCAGTAGTATACTGGGGACCGACGAAAAACTGTTTTTT.

The table lists this clonotype with many counts. The V call is TRBV2, the J call TRBJ2-3, with 9 bases fitting TRBD2. Germline V gene lookup returns CDR1 SNHLY and CDR2 FYNNEI. This CDR3 has 16 amino acids. The J segment lost 2 bases and the V segment lost 4 bases, leaving 7 bases of the junction unmatched. The CDR3 here is CASSAGGGADTDTQYF. The CDR3 DNA sequence: TGTGCCAGCAGTGCGGGCGGGGGGGCAGACACAGATACGCAGTATTTT.

Of note for this clonotype: A much larger clone sits a single nucleotide away, making a read error possible. The rearrangement links TRBV4-2 to TRBJ2-7; weak D call: TRBD2 (5 bases). There are 16 residues in the CDR3. Germline V CDR1 and CDR2: LGHNA, YNFKEQ. V dropped 2 bases and J dropped 2 bases, with 16 bases sitting between them. The chain's CDR3 is CASSQSGGSPAYEQYF. The CDR3 coding sequence is TGTGCCAGCAGCCAATCCGGCGGGTCGCCCGCCTACGAGCAGTACTTC.

This clonotype was counted at least ten times. The chain combines TRBV6-2 or TRBV6-3 with TRBJ2-2; D is ambiguous. The germline gives CDR1 MNHEY, CDR2 SVGEGT. The CDR3 runs 15 residues. Trimming took 7 bases from V and 3 from J, leaving 15 bases between them. As DNA, the CDR3 is TGTGCCAGCACCCCCGGGTCAGGAGACACCGGGGAGCTGTTTTTT. Residues: CASTPGSGDTGELFF.

This clonotype was counted a few times. The CDR3 sequence: CASRSTGGRTDTQYF. The CDR3 nucleotides are TGTGCCAGCAGATCTACAGGGGGTAGGACAGATACGCAGTATTTT. The rearrangement joins TRBV7-9 to TRBJ2-3, with TRBD1 matching over 8 bases. The germline CDR1 and CDR2 sequences are SEHNR and FQNEAQ (reference sequence). This CDR3 comprises 15 residues. Losses at the gene ends were 6 bases for V and 3 bases for J; bases not matched to a gene: 8.

This clonotype was picked up many times. The genes are TRBV28 and TRBJ1-5; D is ambiguous. From germline, CDR1 is MDHEN and CDR2 SYDVKM. The CDR3 loop spans 11 amino acids. Deletions cut 2 bases from V and 6 bases from J, with 2 bases between. For the CDR3, the DNA is TGTGCCAGCAGTTTAGGTCAGCCCCAGCATTTT. It yields the protein CASSLGQPQHF.

This clonotype was found once. The gene calls are TRBV12-3 or TRBV12-4 and TRBJ1-6, with D maybe TRBD1 (5 bases). The CDR3 spans 18 residues. V dropped 1 base and J dropped 0 bases, with 13 bases sitting between them. DNA for the CDR3: TGTGCCAGCAGTTTAGGAGGGGTGAGGGTCTCCTATAATTCACCCCTCCACTTT. This gives the protein CASSLGGVRVSYNSPLHF.

This clonotype has ten or more counts. The V call is TRBV29-1, the J call TRBJ2-3; D is unresolved. Germline values: CDR1 SQVTM, CDR2 ANQGSEA. V lost 3 bases and J lost 6, with 7 bases in between. The CDR3 extends over 11 amino acids. For the CDR3, the DNA is TGCAGCGTTGAGCTAACGGATACGCAGTATTTT. It encodes CSVELTDTQYF.